This T cell receptor beta chain is drawn from a study of blood T cell repertoires in COVID-19. TCRdb's table, derived via immunoSEQ multiplex PCR, lists solely in-frame clones and lacks some. The sample comprises roughly 200,000 clones, roughly 88% of which are singletons, and 13% rests with the top ten. CDR3 length: 14 amino acids. In germline, CDR1 is LGHDT, CDR2 YNNKEL (reference sequence). Trimming left V 0 bases short and J 7 bases short, with 10 bases between. The table lists this clone with many counts. V gene TRBV3-1 (or the pseudogene TRBV3-2) combines with J gene TRBJ2-1; tentatively, D is TRBD2 (6 bases). Input material: peripheral blood. The TCR was taken from a human donor in a cohort sampled during active COVID-19. The CDR3 region is CASSQDGGLNEQFF. CDR3 nucleotides: TGTGCCAGCAGCCAAGACGGGGGTCTGAATGAGCAGTTCTTC.